Described below is a single T cell receptor (beta chain) sequence and its context. What it recognizes is unknown. The intended depth for sequencing was 1 in 200,000 to 1 in 1 million T cells. The table came from immunoSEQ multiplex PCR; TCRdb's copy has only in-frame clones and leaves some out. This table holds roughly 220,000 clones, 70% to 75% found once. This entry comes from a study of cytotoxic CD8 clonotypes in ibrutinib-treated CLL. Study conclusions and caveats: Rare overall, public clonotypes shrank or held steady under therapy.

This receptor was taken from a human donor with chronic lymphocytic leukemia. Sequenced material: PBMCs, taken after 12 months of ibrutinib treatment.

CDR3 loop: CASSAAGIVAFF. The CDR3 nucleotides read TGTGCCAGCAGCGCGGCAGGGATCGTGGCTTTCTTT. V and J are TRBV9 and TRBJ1-1; a possible D gene is TRBD1 (5 bases). The CDR3 is 12 amino acids. The ends were cut back, 3 bases at V and 11 bases at J, with 14 bases in the middle. CDR1 and CDR2 from the germline V gene are SGDLS and YYNGEE.